The T cell receptor beta chain described here comes from a study of blood T cells in healthy people across ages. Study findings and constraints: The study could not conclusively compare naive and antigen-experienced cells, given its unsorted PBMCs.

This clonotype showed up just a few times. The antigen remains undetermined. The second PCR ran about 6 to 12 cycles with a sample-barcoded 5' primer and J-beta primers. All samples gave at least 2.5 million CDR3-containing paired-end reads. TCRdb re-analysed the 5' RACE reads in MiXCR, keeping a single row per CDR3 protein. This repertoire shows approximately 690,000 distinct CDR3 sequences, around three fifths found once; its top ten account for over 30%. Germline CDR1 reads DFQATT; CDR2 reads SNEGSKA (reference sequence). V lost 6 bases and J lost 4; bases outside the gene matches: 13. CDR3 length: 16 residues.

This TCR derives from a man between 60 and 70 years old in good health. Material for sequencing was blood. The gene calls are TRBV20-1 and TRBJ2-5; 11 nucleotides align to TRBD2. The CDR3 loop reads CSAQKTSGEAGETQYF. The CDR3 DNA follows: TGCAGTGCCCAGAAGACTAGCGGGGAGGCGGGAGAGACCCAGTACTTC.